Listed below are T cell receptor beta chains from one sample, sequenced in a study of cytomegalovirus exposure and HLA in healthy donors. Produced via immunoSEQ multiplex PCR; TCRdb's table is partial and in-frame only. The sample carries some 95,000 clones, 69% recorded once. Sequenced sample: PBMCs. The receptors originated from a female donor in good health and CMV-seronegative. Each CDR3 is given with its conserved first and last residue.

v_call: TRBV5-6
cdr3_aa: CASSQGLVSYEQYF

v_call: TRBV30
cdr3_aa: CAWSTIAGISYNEQFF

v_call: TRBV29-1
cdr3_aa: CSVGGLDRSF

v_call: TRBV14
cdr3_aa: CASSQPGTDTQYF

v_call: TRBV7-8
cdr3_aa: CASSTGLAGGRMYEQYF

v_call: TRBV5-1
cdr3_aa: CASSLDEHYEQYF

v_call: TRBV7-3
cdr3_aa: CASSLDGTGDYEQYF

v_call: TRBV6-1
cdr3_aa: CASHKLGQGFGEQYF

v_call: TRBV4-1
cdr3_aa: CASSQLSRGPEDGYTF

v_call: TRBV6-5
cdr3_aa: CASSYLSDRGQETQYF

v_call: TRBV4-3
cdr3_aa: CASSQGQLGNYGYTF

v_call: TRBV19
cdr3_aa: CASRPTQRAEAFF

v_call: TRBV28
cdr3_aa: CASSLGQAHTDTQYF

v_call: TRBV18
cdr3_aa: CASSPGTGDYGYTF

v_call: TRBV6-6
cdr3_aa: CASSYSKQLEAFF

v_call: TRBV20-1
cdr3_aa: CSASFPGLLQF

v_call: TRBV29-1
cdr3_aa: CSVEVSSYNEQFF

v_call: TRBV7-9
cdr3_aa: CASSNTGDEQYF

v_call: TRBV9
cdr3_aa: CASSVGGASGTGELFF

v_call: TRBV9
cdr3_aa: CASSGTVYTEAFF

v_call: TRBV28
cdr3_aa: CASSWGHLYEQYF

v_call: TRBV6-8
cdr3_aa: CASSFPSGRYVLTF

v_call: TRBV9
cdr3_aa: CASSPLDTQYF

v_call: TRBV9
cdr3_aa: CASSVEGQGIEQFF

v_call: TRBV6-6
cdr3_aa: CASSYTREFYGYTF

v_call: TRBV7-9
cdr3_aa: CASSLGAATNEKLFF

v_call: TRBV10-2
cdr3_aa: CASSEGRYYEQYF

v_call: TRBV6-6
cdr3_aa: CASRLPGAKNIQYF

v_call: TRBV7-6
cdr3_aa: CASSLDAAHEQYF

v_call: TRBV2
cdr3_aa: CASSETSGSSYNEQFF

v_call: TRBV5-4
cdr3_aa: CASSPQARGEAFF

v_call: TRBV4-2
cdr3_aa: CASSQGGGGQETQYF

v_call: TRBV10-3
cdr3_aa: CAISGGRGTQIQQFF

v_call: TRBV18
cdr3_aa: CASSPPASGEQETQYF

v_call: TRBV6-5
cdr3_aa: CASSYSPGTGELFF

v_call: TRBV18
cdr3_aa: CASSPQGGDTEAFF

v_call: TRBV10-1
cdr3_aa: CASSEGLAGNNEQFF

v_call: TRBV7-9
cdr3_aa: CASSPRASGAYEQYF

v_call: TRBV6-6
cdr3_aa: CASSYRDRAPNSPLHF

v_call: TRBV10-3
cdr3_aa: CAISESVTSSTGELFF

v_call: TRBV27
cdr3_aa: CASSPWAGGHEEKLFF